This TCR beta chain stems from a study of blood T cell repertoires in COVID-19. Method: immunoSEQ multiplex PCR; TCRdb's copy keeps in-frame clones and lacks some. The repertoire includes about 200,000 clones, roughly nine tenths of them detected once, and 2% to 2.5% sits in the top ten. Trimming removed 5 bases from V and 8 bases from J; junction bases left unmatched: 8. CDR3 size: 14 residues. CDR1 and CDR2 from the germline V gene are SGHTA and FQGNSA. The TCR sequence derives from a woman in her 30s who had recovered from COVID-19. Sequences were obtained from PBMCs or T cells enriched from blood (not recorded which). This sequence joins TRBV7-2 and TRBJ2-1; TRBD2 matches at 8 bases. CDR3 sequence (DNA): TGTGCCAGCAGCGGGGGACTAGTTAACCATGAGCAGTTCTTC. It is translated as CASSGGLVNHEQFF. Looking up the rest from reference TRBV7-2 and TRBJ2-1 gives the full variable domain: GAGVSQSPSNKVTEKGKDVELRCDPISGHTALYWYRQSLGQGLEFLIYFQGNSAPDKSGLPSDRFSAERTGGSVSTLTIQRTQQEDSAVYLCASSGGLVNHEQFFGPGTRLTVL.